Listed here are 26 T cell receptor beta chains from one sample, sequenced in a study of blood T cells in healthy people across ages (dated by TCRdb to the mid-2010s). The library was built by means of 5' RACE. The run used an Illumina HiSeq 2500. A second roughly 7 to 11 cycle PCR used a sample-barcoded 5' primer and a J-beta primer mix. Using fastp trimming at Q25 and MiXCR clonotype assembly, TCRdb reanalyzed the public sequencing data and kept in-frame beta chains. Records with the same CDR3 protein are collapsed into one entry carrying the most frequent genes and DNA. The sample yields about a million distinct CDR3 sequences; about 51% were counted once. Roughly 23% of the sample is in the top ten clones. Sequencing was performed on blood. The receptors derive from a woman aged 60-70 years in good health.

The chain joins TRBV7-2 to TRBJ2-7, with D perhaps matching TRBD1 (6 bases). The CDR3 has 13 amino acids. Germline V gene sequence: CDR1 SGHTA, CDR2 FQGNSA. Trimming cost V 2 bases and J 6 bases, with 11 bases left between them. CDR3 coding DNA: TGTGCCAGCAGCTTACAAGGCAGGGGCGAGCAGTACTTC. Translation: CASSLQGRGEQYF.

The CDR3 reads CASSYEGAGELFF. CDR3 sequence (DNA): TGTGCCAGCAGTTACGAGGGGGCCGGGGAGCTGTTTTTT. V is TRBV6-5 and J is TRBJ2-2; D might be TRBD1 (6 bases). CDR1 MNHEY and CDR2 SVGAGI come from the germline V gene. Trimming removed 2 bases at V and 6 bases at J, with 7 bases between. The CDR3 has 13 residues.

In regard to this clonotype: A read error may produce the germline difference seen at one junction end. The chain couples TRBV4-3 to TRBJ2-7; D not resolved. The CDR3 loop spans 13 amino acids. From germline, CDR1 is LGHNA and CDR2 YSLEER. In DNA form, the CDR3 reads TGCACCAGCAGCCAAGACATCGGGTACGAGCAGTACTTC. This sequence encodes CTSSQDIGYEQYF.

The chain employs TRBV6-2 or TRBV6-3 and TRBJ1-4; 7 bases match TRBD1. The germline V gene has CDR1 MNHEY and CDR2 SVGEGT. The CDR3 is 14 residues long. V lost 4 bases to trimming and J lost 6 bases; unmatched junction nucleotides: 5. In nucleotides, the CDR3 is TGTGCCAGCAGTTGGGACAGCGCGTATGAAAAACTGTTTTTT. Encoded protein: CASSWDSAYEKLFF.

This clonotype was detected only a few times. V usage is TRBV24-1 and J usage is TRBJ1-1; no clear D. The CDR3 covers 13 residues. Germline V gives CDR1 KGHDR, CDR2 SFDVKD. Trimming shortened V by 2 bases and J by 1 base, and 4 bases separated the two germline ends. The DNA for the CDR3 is TGTGCCACCAGTGATTACGAGAACACTGAAGCTTTCTTT. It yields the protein CATSDYENTEAFF.

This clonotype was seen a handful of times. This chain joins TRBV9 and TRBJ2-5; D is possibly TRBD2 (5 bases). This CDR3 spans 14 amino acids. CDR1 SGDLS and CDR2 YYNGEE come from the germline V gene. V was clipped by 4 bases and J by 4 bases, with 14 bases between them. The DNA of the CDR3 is TGTGCCAGCAGCCCGTCTCCCCGGGGAGAGACCCAGTACTTC. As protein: CASSPSPRGETQYF.

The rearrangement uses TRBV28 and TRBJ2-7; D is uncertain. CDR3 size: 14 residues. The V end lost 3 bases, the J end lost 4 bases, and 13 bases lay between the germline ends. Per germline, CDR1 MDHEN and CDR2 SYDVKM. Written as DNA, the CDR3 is TGTGCCAGCAGTTTTGCAGGCAAAGGGTACGAGCAGTACTTC. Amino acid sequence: CASSFAGKGYEQYF. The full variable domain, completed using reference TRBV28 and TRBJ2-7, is DVKVTQSSRYLVKRTGEKVFLECVQDMDHENMFWYRQDPGLGLRLIYFSYDVKMKEKGDIPEGYSVSREKKERFSLILESASTNQTSMYLCASSFAGKGYEQYFGPGTRLTVT.

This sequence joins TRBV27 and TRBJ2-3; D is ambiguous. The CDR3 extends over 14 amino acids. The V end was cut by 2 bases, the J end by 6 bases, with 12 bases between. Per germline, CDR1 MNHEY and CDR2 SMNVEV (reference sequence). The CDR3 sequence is CASSLVVLGDTQYF. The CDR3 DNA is TGTGCCAGCAGTTTAGTCGTTTTAGGGGATACGCAGTATTTT.

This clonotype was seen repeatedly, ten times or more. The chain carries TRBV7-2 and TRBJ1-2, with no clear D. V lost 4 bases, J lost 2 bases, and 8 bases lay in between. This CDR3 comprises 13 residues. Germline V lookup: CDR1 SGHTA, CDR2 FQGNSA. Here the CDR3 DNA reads TGTGCCAGCAGCTCTCAGATGAACTATGGCTACACCTTC. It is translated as CASSSQMNYGYTF.

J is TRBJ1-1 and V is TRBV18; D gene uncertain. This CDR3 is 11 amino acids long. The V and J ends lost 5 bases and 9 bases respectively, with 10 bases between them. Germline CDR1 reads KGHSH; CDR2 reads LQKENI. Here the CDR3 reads CASSSGSKAFF. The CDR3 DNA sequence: TGTGCCAGCTCATCGGGGTCGAAAGCTTTCTTT.

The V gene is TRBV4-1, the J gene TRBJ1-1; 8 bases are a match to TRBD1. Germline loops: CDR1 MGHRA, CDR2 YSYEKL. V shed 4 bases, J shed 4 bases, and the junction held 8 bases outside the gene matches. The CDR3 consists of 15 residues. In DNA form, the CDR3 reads TGCGCCAGCAGCCCCCGAGGACAGGGTCGCACTGAAGCTTTCTTT. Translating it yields CASSPRGQGRTEAFF.

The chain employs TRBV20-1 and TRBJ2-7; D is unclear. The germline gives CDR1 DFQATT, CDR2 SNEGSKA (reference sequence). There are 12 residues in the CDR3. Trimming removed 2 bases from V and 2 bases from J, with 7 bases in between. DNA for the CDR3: TGCAGTGCTAGACCATTAGCCTACGAGCAGTACTTC. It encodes CSARPLAYEQYF.

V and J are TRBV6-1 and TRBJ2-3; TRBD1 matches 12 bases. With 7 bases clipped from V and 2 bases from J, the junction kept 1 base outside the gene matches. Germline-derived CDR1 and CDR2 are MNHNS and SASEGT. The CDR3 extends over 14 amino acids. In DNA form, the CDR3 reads TGTGCCAGCATGGGACAGGGGGCCACAGATACGCAGTATTTT. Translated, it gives CASMGQGATDTQYF.

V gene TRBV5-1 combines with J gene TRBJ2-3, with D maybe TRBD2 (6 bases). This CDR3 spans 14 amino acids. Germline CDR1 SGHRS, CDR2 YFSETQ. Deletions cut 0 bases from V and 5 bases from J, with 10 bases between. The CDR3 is CASSLGLGVDTQYF. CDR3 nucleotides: TGCGCCAGCAGCTTGGGACTAGGGGTAGATACGCAGTATTTT. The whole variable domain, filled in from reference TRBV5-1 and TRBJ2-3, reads KAGVTQTPRYLIKTRGQQVTLSCSPISGHRSVSWYQQTPGQGLQFLFEYFSETQRNKGNFPGRFSGRQFSNSRSEMNVSTLELGDSALYLCASSLGLGVDTQYFGPGTRLTVL.

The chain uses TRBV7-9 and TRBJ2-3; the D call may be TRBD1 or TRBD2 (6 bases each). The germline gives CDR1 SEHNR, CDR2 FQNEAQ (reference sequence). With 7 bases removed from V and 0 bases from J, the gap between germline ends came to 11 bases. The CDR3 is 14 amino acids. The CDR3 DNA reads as TGTGCCAGCAAAAGGGGGGCTAGCACAGATACGCAGTATTTT. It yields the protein CASKRGASTDTQYF.

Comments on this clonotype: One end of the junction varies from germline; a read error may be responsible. CDR3 DNA: TGCGCCAGCAGCCCCTCAGGGCTCTCGAACACCGCGGAGCTGTTTTTT. It codes for CASSPSGLSNTAELFF. The chain uses TRBV5-1 and TRBJ2-2, with TRBD1 as a possible D gene (5 bases). The V gene's germline CDR1 is SGHRS and CDR2 YFSETQ. The CDR3 covers 16 residues.

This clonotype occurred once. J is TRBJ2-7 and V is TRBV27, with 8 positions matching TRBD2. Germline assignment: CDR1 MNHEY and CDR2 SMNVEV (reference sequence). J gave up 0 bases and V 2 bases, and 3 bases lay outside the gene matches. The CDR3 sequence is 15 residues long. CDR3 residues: CASSLPREASYEQYF. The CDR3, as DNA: TGTGCCAGCAGTTTACCGCGGGAGGCCTCCTACGAGCAGTACTTC.

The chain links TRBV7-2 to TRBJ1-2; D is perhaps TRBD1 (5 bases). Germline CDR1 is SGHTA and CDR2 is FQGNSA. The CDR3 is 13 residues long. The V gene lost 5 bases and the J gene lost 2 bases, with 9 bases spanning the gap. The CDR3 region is CASSTRDNYGYTF. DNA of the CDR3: TGTGCCAGCAGCACTCGGGACAACTATGGCTACACCTTC.

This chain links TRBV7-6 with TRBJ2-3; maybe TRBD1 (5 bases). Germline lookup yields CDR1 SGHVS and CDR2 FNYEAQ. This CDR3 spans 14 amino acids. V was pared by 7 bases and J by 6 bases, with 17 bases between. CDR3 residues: CASKDGAYTDTQYF. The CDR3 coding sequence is TGTGCCAGCAAAGATGGGGCGTATACTGATACGCAGTATTTT.

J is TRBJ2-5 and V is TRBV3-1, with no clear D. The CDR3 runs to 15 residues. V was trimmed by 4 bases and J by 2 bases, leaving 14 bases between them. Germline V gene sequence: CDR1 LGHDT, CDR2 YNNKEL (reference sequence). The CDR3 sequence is CASSPYLGRQETQYF. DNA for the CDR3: TGTGCCAGCAGCCCCTACTTAGGGCGTCAAGAGACCCAGTACTTC.

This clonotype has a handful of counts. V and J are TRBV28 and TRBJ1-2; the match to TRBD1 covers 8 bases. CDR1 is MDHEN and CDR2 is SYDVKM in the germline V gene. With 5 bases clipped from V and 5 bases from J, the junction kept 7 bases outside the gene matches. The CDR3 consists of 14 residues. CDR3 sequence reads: CASSTRTGFYGYTF. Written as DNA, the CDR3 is TGTGCCAGCAGTACCCGGACAGGGTTTTATGGCTACACCTTC.

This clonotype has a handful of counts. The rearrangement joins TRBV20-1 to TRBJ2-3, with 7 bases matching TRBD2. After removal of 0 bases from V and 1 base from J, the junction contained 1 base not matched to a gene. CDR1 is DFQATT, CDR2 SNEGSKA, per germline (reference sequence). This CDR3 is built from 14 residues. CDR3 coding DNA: TGCAGTGCTAGAGAGGCGGGAGGCACAGATACGCAGTATTTT. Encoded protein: CSAREAGGTDTQYF.

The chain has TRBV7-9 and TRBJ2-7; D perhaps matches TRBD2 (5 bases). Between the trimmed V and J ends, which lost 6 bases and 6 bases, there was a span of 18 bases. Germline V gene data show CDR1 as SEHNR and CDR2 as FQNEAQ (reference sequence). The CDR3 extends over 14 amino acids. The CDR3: CASRYGGASGEQYF. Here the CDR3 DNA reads TGTGCCAGCAGGTACGGAGGAGCCTCAGGCGAGCAGTACTTC.

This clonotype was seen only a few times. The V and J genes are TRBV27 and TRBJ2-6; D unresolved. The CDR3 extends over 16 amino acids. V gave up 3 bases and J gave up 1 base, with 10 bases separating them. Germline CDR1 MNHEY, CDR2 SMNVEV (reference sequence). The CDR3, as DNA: TGTGCCAGCAGTTTTATTTCCAGGTCTGGGGCCAACGTCCTGACTTTC. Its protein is CASSFISRSGANVLTF.

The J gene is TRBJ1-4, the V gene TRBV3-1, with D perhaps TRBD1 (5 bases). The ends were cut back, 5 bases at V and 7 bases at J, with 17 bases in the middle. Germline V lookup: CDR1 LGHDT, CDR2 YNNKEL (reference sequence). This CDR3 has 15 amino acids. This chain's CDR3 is CASSTRLGDGEKLFF. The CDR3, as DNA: TGTGCCAGCAGCACCCGCTTAGGGGATGGTGAAAAACTGTTTTTT. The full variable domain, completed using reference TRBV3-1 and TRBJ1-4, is DTAVSQTPKYLVTQMGNDKSIKCEQNLGHDTMYWYKQDSKKFLKIMFSYNNKELIINETVPNRFSPKSPDKAHLNLHINSLELGDSAVYFCASSTRLGDGEKLFFGSGTQLSVL.

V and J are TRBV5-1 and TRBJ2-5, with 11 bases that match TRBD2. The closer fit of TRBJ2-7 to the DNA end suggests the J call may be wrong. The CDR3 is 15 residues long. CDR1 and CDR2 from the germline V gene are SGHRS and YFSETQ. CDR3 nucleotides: TGCGCCAGCAGCTCTATTAGCGGGAGGGCTTACGAGCAGTACTTC. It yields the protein CASSSISGRAYEQYF.